The rows below give T cell receptor beta chains drawn from one sample of a study of blood T cell repertoires in COVID-19. Some clones are missing from TCRdb's copy, which holds only in-frame ones; the method was immunoSEQ multiplex PCR. The repertoire holds about 86,000 clones, with roughly 91% as singletons. The sequenced material came from PBMCs or T cells enriched from blood (not recorded which). These TCRs come from a woman aged 50 to 65 with acute COVID-19. Each CDR3 is given with its conserved first and last residue. Each record gives: D gene, V gene, J gene, clone size, CDR3 DNA, CDR3 protein. The D gene is left open where the match is weak. Some rows mark clone size as missing; the rest say once, few, many or name a class of expanded clone.

D: TRBD1
V: TRBV2
J: TRBJ2-7
size: once
DNA: TGTGCCAGCAGTGAGGGACAGGGGGCAGGGGGATACGAGCAGTACTTC
CDR3: CASSEGQGAGGYEQYF

D: TRBD2
V: TRBV19
J: TRBJ2-3
size: .
DNA: TGTGCCAGTAGTGTTGGACTAGCGGGAGAAGCGGATACGCAGTATTTT
CDR3: CASSVGLAGEADTQYF

D: TRBD1
V: TRBV11-3
J: TRBJ2-3
size: .
DNA: TGTGCCAGCAGCCTCGCCCAGGGGGTAGATACGCAGTATTTT
CDR3: CASSLAQGVDTQYF

D: TRBD1
V: TRBV9
J: TRBJ1-3
size: .
DNA: TGTGCCAGCAGCAAACGGACAGGGACGAGTGGAAACACCATATATTTT
CDR3: CASSKRTGTSGNTIYF

D: .
V: TRBV29-1
J: TRBJ1-1
size: .
DNA: TGCAGCGTTGGCGGACAGACTGAAGCTTTCTTT
CDR3: CSVGGQTEAFF

D: .
V: TRBV28
J: TRBJ1-2
size: .
DNA: TGTGCCAGCAGTTCCGGACAGCGCTATGGCTACACCTTC
CDR3: CASSSGQRYGYTF

D: .
V: TRBV9
J: TRBJ2-5
size: .
DNA: TGTGCCAGCAGCGTAGATCGTGAGACCCAGTACTTC
CDR3: CASSVDRETQYF

D: .
V: TRBV7-6
J: TRBJ2-3
size: .
DNA: TGTGCCAGCAGCTTAGTCCAGGTGGGGGGTACGCAGTATTTT
CDR3: CASSLVQVGGTQYF

D: .
V: TRBV18
J: TRBJ1-4
size: few
DNA: TGTGCCAGCTCACCACCGACGGCAGGGGTGCGGGAAAAACTGTTTTTT
CDR3: CASSPPTAGVREKLFF

D: .
V: TRBV24-1
J: TRBJ2-7
size: .
DNA: TGTGCCACCAGTGCCCTCCGCGGGCGGGACCCGAGCTCCTACGAGCAGTACTTC
CDR3: CATSALRGRDPSSYEQYF

D: .
V: TRBV5-1
J: TRBJ2-7
size: .
DNA: TGCGCCAGCAGCATTACAAACTCCTACGAGCAGTACTTC
CDR3: CASSITNSYEQYF

D: .
V: TRBV10-3
J: TRBJ1-3
size: .
DNA: TGTGCCACAATCCTCGGGTCCGGAAACACCATATATTTT
CDR3: CATILGSGNTIYF

D: TRBD2
V: TRBV10-1
J: TRBJ2-1
size: .
DNA: TGCGCCAGCATCGTAGGACTAGCGGGGAGCTCCTACAATGAGCAGTTCTTC
CDR3: CASIVGLAGSSYNEQFF

D: TRBD2
V: TRBV9
J: TRBJ2-3
size: .
DNA: TGTGCCAGCAGCGTAGGCGGGAGGGCCACAGATACGCAGTATTTT
CDR3: CASSVGGRATDTQYF

D: TRBD1
V: TRBV6-5
J: TRBJ1-4
size: .
DNA: TGTGCCAGCAGCTTCCGGGACAGGAACGAAAAACTGTTTTTT
CDR3: CASSFRDRNEKLFF

D: TRBD2
V: TRBV5-5
J: TRBJ2-1
size: .
DNA: TGTGCCAGTCAAACATGGGGCGGGAGCAGCAATGAGCAGTTCTTC
CDR3: CASQTWGGSSNEQFF

D: .
V: TRBV6-4
J: TRBJ2-1
size: .
DNA: TGTGCCAGCAGTGACTCAGGGGGGAGGGACAATGAGCAGTTCTTC
CDR3: CASSDSGGRDNEQFF

D: TRBD2
V: TRBV28
J: TRBJ2-1
size: .
DNA: TGTGCCAGCAGCGGCGCGGGAGGGGCCTACAATGAGCAGTTCTTC
CDR3: CASSGAGGAYNEQFF

D: .
V: TRBV11-3
J: TRBJ2-1
size: .
DNA: TGTGCCAGCAGCTTACTAGCCGCTTACAATGAGCAGTTCTTC
CDR3: CASSLLAAYNEQFF

D: TRBD1
V: TRBV30
J: TRBJ1-3
size: .
DNA: TGTGCCTGGGGGGGGACAGCTGGAAACACCATATATTTT
CDR3: CAWGGTAGNTIYF

D: TRBD2
V: TRBV6-4
J: TRBJ2-3
size: .
DNA: TGTGCCCAGGCGGGAGTTTCAGATACGCAGTATTTT
CDR3: CAQAGVSDTQYF

D: TRBD2
V: TRBV7-2
J: TRBJ2-3
size: few
DNA: TGTGCCAGCAGTAGGGACTTAGCGGGAGGTGTAGATACGCAGTATTTT
CDR3: CASSRDLAGGVDTQYF

D: .
V: TRBV7-9
J: TRBJ1-4
size: .
DNA: TGTGCCAGCAGGCCAGCGGGGTCCGGGGTTGGGGAAAAACTGTTTTTT
CDR3: CASRPAGSGVGEKLFF

D: TRBD2
V: TRBV4-2
J: TRBJ2-7
size: .
DNA: TGTGCCAGCAGCCAAGATCGAGCGGGAGGTAGTGAGCAGTACTTC
CDR3: CASSQDRAGGSEQYF

D: .
V: TRBV5-1
J: TRBJ1-4
size: .
DNA: TGCGCCAGCAGCTTGACGGGGGAGTTGAACGAAAAACTGTTTTTT
CDR3: CASSLTGELNEKLFF

D: TRBD2
V: TRBV30
J: TRBJ2-1
size: .
DNA: TGTGCCTGGAGACAATATGATAGCGGGCTAAATGAGCAGTTCTTC
CDR3: CAWRQYDSGLNEQFF

D: .
V: TRBV4-1
J: TRBJ1-5
size: .
DNA: TGCGCCAGCAGCCAAAACAGGCTCAATCAGCCCCAGCATTTT
CDR3: CASSQNRLNQPQHF

D: .
V: TRBV6-2/TRBV6-3
J: TRBJ1-4
size: .
DNA: TGTGCCAGCAGTTACGCGGCGGAACTGTTTTTT
CDR3: CASSYAAELFF